This TCR beta chain originates from a study of T cells in Graves' hyperthyroidism and ophthalmopathy. Broader study findings: Ophthalmopathy was distinguished from stable hyperthyroidism by 13 V-J signatures. The model identified upcoming ophthalmopathy a median approximately 6.4 months ahead of onset.

Patients counted as stable if ophthalmopathy did not develop within 18 months. Amplification targeted TCR beta CDR3 regions from RNA transcripts. HTBI primers were the set used in a first-round RT-PCR of the TCR CDR3. One entry per CDR3 protein, called by TCRdb with MiXCR from the multiplex PCR reads. The table includes about 480,000 distinct CDR3 sequences, 13% to 15% detected once. Germline lookup yields CDR1 SGHRS and CDR2 YFSETQ. The CDR3 loop spans 19 amino acids. Trimming removed 4 bases from V and 5 bases from J; junction bases left unmatched: 20. Many counts were recorded for this clonotype. Its antigen is not known.

Specimen: blood. The chain carries TRBV5-1 and TRBJ2-2; 7 bases are shared with TRBD2. The clonotype was recovered from a woman between 18 and 29 years old with Graves' hyperthyroidism. CDR3 bases: TGCGCCAGCAGCCCCCGCTTGTGGGCGGGAGCGGGTGATACCGGGGAGCTGTTTTTT. It yields the protein CASSPRLWAGAGDTGELFF.